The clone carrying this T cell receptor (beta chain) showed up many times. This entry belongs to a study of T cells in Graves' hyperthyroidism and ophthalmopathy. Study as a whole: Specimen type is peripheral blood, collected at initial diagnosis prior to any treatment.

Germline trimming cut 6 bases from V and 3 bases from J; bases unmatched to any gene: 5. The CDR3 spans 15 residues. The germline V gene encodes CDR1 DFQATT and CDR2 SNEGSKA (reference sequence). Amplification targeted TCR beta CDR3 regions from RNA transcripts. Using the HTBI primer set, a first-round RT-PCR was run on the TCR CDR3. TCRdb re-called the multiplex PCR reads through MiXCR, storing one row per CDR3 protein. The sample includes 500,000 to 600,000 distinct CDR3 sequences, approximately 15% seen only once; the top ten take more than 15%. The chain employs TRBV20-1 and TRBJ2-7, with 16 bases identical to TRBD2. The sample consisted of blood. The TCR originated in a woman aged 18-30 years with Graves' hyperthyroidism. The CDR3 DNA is TGCAGTGCAACCGGGACTAGCGGGAGGGTCTACGAGCAGTACTTC. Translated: CSATGTSGRVYEQYF.